Each of the 16 T cell receptor beta chains below was sequenced from the same sample in a study of blood T cell repertoires in COVID-19. The method was immunoSEQ multiplex PCR; TCRdb's version includes in-frame clones alone and lacks a portion of them. There are tens of thousands of clones in the sample; 70% to 80% occur only once, and 26% lies in the top ten. Sequencing used peripheral blood. The receptor set was obtained from a man aged 60-69 years with active or convalescent COVID-19.

The chain joins TRBV5-1 to TRBJ1-1, with TRBD1 as a possible D gene (5 bases). CDR1 SGHRS and CDR2 YFSETQ come from the germline V gene. CDR3 length: 14 amino acids. V dropped 0 bases and J dropped 6 bases, with 12 bases sitting between them. CDR3 loop: CASSLEGVGAEAFF. The CDR3 DNA follows: TGCGCCAGCAGCTTGGAAGGGGTTGGCGCTGAAGCTTTCTTT. Looking up the rest from reference TRBV5-1 and TRBJ1-1 gives the full variable domain: KAGVTQTPRYLIKTRGQQVTLSCSPISGHRSVSWYQQTPGQGLQFLFEYFSETQRNKGNFPGRFSGRQFSNSRSEMNVSTLELGDSALYLCASSLEGVGAEAFFGQGTRLTVV.

The genes are TRBV7-9 and TRBJ2-2; D gene unclear. Germline assignment: CDR1 SEHNR and CDR2 FQNEAQ (reference sequence). V lost 3 bases to trimming and J lost 0 bases, with 5 bases between them. The CDR3 runs to 14 residues. CDR3 residues: CASSFEANTGELFF. The CDR3 DNA sequence: TGTGCCAGCAGCTTCGAGGCGAACACCGGGGAGCTGTTTTTT.

The chain joins TRBV2 to TRBJ1-2; D ambiguous. The CDR3 is 12 amino acids. V shed 7 bases and J shed 8 bases, with 14 bases lying between them. Germline V gives CDR1 SNHLY, CDR2 FYNNEI. CDR3 region: CASNQDYRGYTF. The CDR3 region has the DNA TGTGCCAGCAATCAGGACTACCGCGGCTACACCTTC. The full variable domain, completed using reference TRBV2 and TRBJ1-2, is EPEVTQTPSHQVTQMGQEVILRCVPISNHLYFYWYRQILGQKVEFLVSFYNNEISEKSEIFDDQFSVERPDGSNFTLKIRSTKLEDSAMYFCASNQDYRGYTFGSGTRLTVV.

J is TRBJ1-1 and V is TRBV6-5; D is unresolved. The CDR3 is 13 amino acids. Germline V gives CDR1 MNHEY, CDR2 SVGAGI. Trimming left V 0 bases short and J 7 bases short, with 9 bases between. CDR3 amino acids: CASSYSIEDEAFF. Written as DNA, the CDR3 is TGTGCCAGCAGTTACTCGATCGAGGATGAAGCTTTCTTT.

Points on this clone: A junction boundary mismatches the germline segment, possibly from a read error. This chain uses TRBV15 with TRBJ1-1, with D tentatively TRBD1 (5 bases). This CDR3 contains 15 residues. Germline lookup yields CDR1 LNHNV and CDR2 YYDKDF (reference sequence). The CDR3 region is CATSRGGDLKTEAFF. In DNA form, the CDR3 reads TGTGCCACCAGCAGAGGGGGGGACTTGAAAACTGAAGCTTTCTTT.

This chain links TRBV5-1 with TRBJ1-2, with TRBD1 matching 10 bases. Trimming removed 0 bases from V and 8 bases from J; junction bases left unmatched: 7. The CDR3 spans 15 residues. Germline loops: CDR1 SGHRS, CDR2 YFSETQ. Here the CDR3 DNA reads TGCGCCAGCAGCTTGGGTTCGACAGGGGGCGAGGGCTACACCTTC. Its translation: CASSLGSTGGEGYTF.

This clone was found a few times. The chain carries TRBV11-2 and TRBJ2-7; perhaps TRBD2 as D (6 bases). The CDR3 totals 12 residues. CDR1 and CDR2 from the germline V gene are SGHAT and FQNNGV. The germline V and J ends were trimmed by 4 bases and 7 bases, with 11 bases remaining between them. CDR3: CASSSSGPEQYF. CDR3 in DNA: TGTGCCAGCAGCTCCAGCGGGCCTGAGCAGTACTTC.

The chain links TRBV2 to TRBJ1-6, with D uncertain. The V gene lost 6 bases and the J gene lost 5 bases, with 14 bases spanning the gap. Germline CDR1 reads SNHLY; CDR2 reads FYNNEI. The CDR3 has 15 residues. Here the CDR3 reads CASSAAGYDNSPLHF. Written as DNA, the CDR3 is TGTGCCAGCAGCGCGGCGGGGTATGATAATTCACCCCTCCACTTT.

V gene TRBV6-5 combines with J gene TRBJ1-2, with D perhaps TRBD1 (5 bases). The germline CDR1 and CDR2 sequences are MNHEY and SVGAGI. The CDR3 spans 11 residues. Trimming shortened V by 8 bases and J by 8 bases, and 12 bases separated the two germline ends. The CDR3 bases are TGTGCCAGCCGACAAGGGGTCGGCTACACCTTC. It translates to CASRQGVGYTF.

V is TRBV2 and J is TRBJ2-5, with TRBD2 matching 11 bases. Germline V gene sequence: CDR1 SNHLY, CDR2 FYNNEI. This CDR3 spans 15 amino acids. V lost 4 bases and J lost 4; bases outside the gene matches: 5. CDR3 nucleotide sequence: TGTGCCAGCAGTGCGATAGCGGGGGGGGCAGAGACCCAGTACTTC. Residues: CASSAIAGGAETQYF. The full variable domain, in which reference TRBV2 and TRBJ2-5 provide the parts outside the CDR3, is EPEVTQTPSHQVTQMGQEVILRCVPISNHLYFYWYRQILGQKVEFLVSFYNNEISEKSEIFDDQFSVERPDGSNFTLKIRSTKLEDSAMYFCASSAIAGGAETQYFGPGTRLLVL.

This clone was seen repeatedly, ten times or more. The V and J genes are TRBV7-9 and TRBJ2-7; 7 bases map to TRBD1. The germline gives CDR1 SEHNR, CDR2 FQNEAQ (reference sequence). The CDR3 is 14 residues long. Trimming took 5 bases from V and 0 from J; bases not matched to a gene: 4. The chain's CDR3 is CASSPGQHSYEQYF. The CDR3 region has the DNA TGTGCCAGCAGCCCGGGACAGCACTCCTACGAGCAGTACTTC.

The rearrangement links TRBV5-5 to TRBJ2-1, with 12 bases lining up with TRBD2. V shed 9 bases and J 7 bases; nucleotides not matched to a gene: 8. Germline CDR1 is SGHKS and CDR2 is YYEKEE (reference sequence). There are 14 residues in the CDR3. The CDR3 here is CATRILAGGNEQFF. CDR3 bases: TGTGCCACTCGTATTCTAGCGGGGGGGAATGAGCAGTTCTTC.

Only a few counts were recorded for this clone. The CDR3 here is CASSLWLAGSYNEQFF. CDR3 sequence (DNA): TGTGCCAGCAGCTTGTGGCTAGCGGGCTCCTACAATGAGCAGTTCTTC. The V call is TRBV7-9, the J call TRBJ2-1; 8 bases are a match to TRBD2. J was trimmed by 0 bases and V by 3 bases; bases with no gene match: 4. Germline V gene sequence: CDR1 SEHNR, CDR2 FQNEAQ (reference sequence). CDR3 size: 16 residues.

Here the CDR3 DNA reads TGTGCCAGCAGAGGGCAGGGGGGACCCGAGCAGTACTTC. Residues: CASRGQGGPEQYF. The genes are TRBV7-2 and TRBJ2-7, with TRBD1 as a possible D gene (7 bases). The germline CDR1 and CDR2 sequences are SGHTA and FQGNSA. The CDR3 length is 13 residues. The V and J ends lost 6 bases and 6 bases respectively, with 15 bases between them.

CDR3 in DNA: TGTGCCATCAGTGAGTCGGACAGTAACACTGAAGCTTTCTTT. Translation gives CAISESDSNTEAFF. The V gene is TRBV10-3, the J gene TRBJ1-1, with a weak D call TRBD1 (6 bases). The germline V gene encodes CDR1 ENHRY and CDR2 SYGVKD. The V and J ends lost 0 bases and 2 bases respectively, with 7 bases between them. The CDR3 contains 14 residues.

V is TRBV3-1 (or the pseudogene TRBV3-2) and J is TRBJ1-1; D is undetermined. V lost 5 bases and J lost 0, with 16 bases in between. Looked up from germline, CDR1 is LGHDT and CDR2 is YNNKEL (reference sequence). CDR3 size: 16 residues. The CDR3 bases are TGTGCCAGCAGCGCCTGGATCGGGGTCGTGAACACTGAAGCTTTCTTT. It yields the protein CASSAWIGVVNTEAFF.